The text below deals with one T cell receptor delta chain. This clone qualifies as large (0.1 to 1%). Its antigen has not been determined. No base-level quality is on record; no much larger clone is a single base apart. This sample also contains other DNA sequences that code for the same CDR3. These reads were obtained on an Illumina MiSeq. As for how the authors treated the data: For publicity analysis, the Vgamma9Vdelta2 and nonVgamma9Vdelta2 bulk CDR3 files of each subject were merged into one combined repertoire per subject. CDR3 publicity was given a score from 0 to 19 by checking each amino acid sequence across 9 single-cell datasets and 10 bulk repertoires with base R and dplyr. Via CATT, TCRdb reprocessed the public reads, and rows with identical DNA were then joined. The V and J calls were not made by the authors but by TCRdb's processing. The sample contains about 1,200 delta-chain clones, around 33% of them found a single time. Clones ranked in the top ten supply under 8% of the sample.

The CDR3 spans 23 residues, from the cysteine through the phenylalanine. Only the CDR3 DNA is retained, 69 bases long and in frame from the first base. Via the germline V gene (reference sequence), CDR1 is TVYSNPD and CDR2 GDNSRS. V is pared back by 1 base and J by 0 bases, with 39 bases lying between the germline termini. The data belong to a study of fetal and pediatric gammadelta thymocytes (dated 2022 in TCRdb). For the wider study: The bulk gammadelta thymocyte repertoires, which combined previously published data with newly generated, unpublished data, were used to reinforce a single-cell study of gammadelta thymocyte development. The set of bulk gammadelta thymocyte repertoires included about 10 subjects in total: 3 fetal thymus donors and 7 pediatric thymus donors. Unpublished data were combined with previously published data (refs 27,28) to make up the bulk gammadelta thymocyte repertoires. Bulk TCR repertoire data were added to increase subject numbers and strengthen the CDR3 publicity analysis. Overall study results and their limits: Compared with post-natal repertoires, fetal gammadelta thymocyte repertoires had previously been reported to be enriched for TRDV2, TRGV8 and TRGV9 usage, low N additions and public CDR3s.

Staining of thymocytes was performed with Zombie NIR viability dye and with antibodies against CD3 (UCHT1), TCRgammadelta (11F2), TCRVgamma9 (IMMU360) and TCRVdelta2 (IMMU389). TRD and TRG CDR3 repertoires were generated in bulk, separately, from sorted Vgamma9Vdelta2 and nonVgamma9Vdelta2 gammadelta thymocytes obtained from human fetal and pediatric thymuses. Pediatric thymus tissue was collected in Belgium from children having cardiac surgery. Pediatric thymus donors in the study were aged between roughly 1 and 12 years. Thymic cell suspensions were prepared from fetal and post-natal thymuses as described previously. NonVgamma9Vdelta2 thymocytes were sorted as CD3+ gammadeltaTCR+ cells that did not have the Vgamma9+Vdelta2+ phenotype. A FACS Aria III cell sorter (BD Biosciences) was used to carry out the cell sorting.

The chain joins TRDV3 to TRDJ1; the D call could be TRDD2 or TRDD3, with each sharing 6 bases. The clonotype was recovered from a child who underwent cardiac surgery and was recorded as healthy. Sequencing input: non-Vgamma9Vdelta2 gamma-delta T cells from the thymus. The sample's cell subset or site label, decoded: CD3+gammadeltaTCR+ thymocytes not co-expressing Vgamma9 and Vdelta2. The CDR3 in this case is CAFTAGLPFPIWGQGHYTDKLIF. The nucleotide sequence reads as follows: TGTGCCTTTACCGCGGGCCTTCCCTTCCCTATCTGGGGTCAAGGGCATTACACCGATAAACTCATCTTT.